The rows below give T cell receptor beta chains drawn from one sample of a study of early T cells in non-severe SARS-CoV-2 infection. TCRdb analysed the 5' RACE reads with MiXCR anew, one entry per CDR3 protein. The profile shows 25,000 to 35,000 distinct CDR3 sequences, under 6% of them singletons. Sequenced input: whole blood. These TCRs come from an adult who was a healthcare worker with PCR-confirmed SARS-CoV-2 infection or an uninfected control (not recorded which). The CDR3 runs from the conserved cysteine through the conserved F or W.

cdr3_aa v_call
CASSRPLQARSSYNEQFF TRBV6-6
CASSPDNRGPAEEKLFF TRBV9
CASSAARSTDTQYF TRBV4-1
CASSLKYEQFF TRBV7-2
CASSSRDRPGNEQFF TRBV6-6
CASSYQGAGEQYF TRBV27
CASGDDVGLAGAYNEQFF TRBV6-1
CSAGKNTGELFF TRBV20-1
CASSYVRTSDKRWVPYNEQFF TRBV6-5
CASSEALGGDNQPQHF TRBV2
CSVGAAGIGEQYF TRBV29-1
CASSDRQGLNTEAFF TRBV18
CASSKDLLQETQYF TRBV14
CASSSQGTSVYNEQFF TRBV11-2
CASSSPDRGRAEAFF TRBV7-9